This T cell receptor beta chain was retrieved from a study of shared clonotypes between healthy human individuals. Study-level findings and limits: Only blood samples were collected, and tissue repertoires likely differ.

This table comes from immunoSEQ multiplex PCR, and its TCRdb copy is limited to in-frame clones, with some not included. The table shows some 2 million clones, with roughly 96% occurring only once. Of note for this clone: The antigen remains unidentified. One junction end does not reproduce the germline sequence, and a read error may be involved.

This CDR3 region has 13 residues. Germline V gene sequence: CDR1 SGHDT, CDR2 YYEEEE. Subsets obtained from CD4+ cells comprised CD45RA+ naive and CD45RA-negative memory cells. The sequence came from a man aged 18 to 29 in good health. Sequenced material: naive CD4+ T cells sorted from blood. As for subset: CD45RA+ positively selected. This rearrangement joins TRBV5-6 to TRBJ2-3, with no clear D. The CDR3 nucleotides are TGTGCCAGCGGCTTCGCGGCCACAGATACGCAGTATTTT. Its translation: CASGFAATDTQYF.